These 8 T cell receptor beta chains were all obtained from the same sample, sequenced in a study of T-cell reconstitution after alpha-beta-depleted transplantation in children. Using unique molecular identifiers, the investigators prepared the TCRbeta library. TCRdb re-analysed the PCR reads in MiXCR, keeping a single row per CDR3 protein. The sample carries about 540,000 distinct CDR3 sequences, approximately 20% recorded once. Material: PBMCs from the stem cell graft donor, obtained from the stem cell graft. These receptor sequences come from a human donor who donated a stem cell graft to a child with acute lymphoblastic leukemia.

The gene calls are TRBV4-1 and TRBJ2-1, with 10 bases fitting TRBD2. The CDR3 extends over 18 amino acids. V shed 0 bases and J 3 bases; nucleotides not matched to a gene: 8. Germline V lookup: CDR1 MGHRA, CDR2 YSYEKL. The CDR3 DNA follows: TGCGCCAGCAGCCAAGATTCGGGGGCTAGCGGGGGCTACAATGAGCAGTTCTTC. This translates into CASSQDSGASGGYNEQFF.

This clonotype was found many times. This chain uses TRBV7-8 with TRBJ1-4; D is possibly TRBD1 (5 bases). This CDR3 region has 15 residues. Trimming cost V 1 base and J 3 bases, with 9 bases left between them. Germline CDR1 is SGHVS and CDR2 is FQNEAQ. CDR3: CASSLVEGPNEKLFF. CDR3 DNA sequence: TGTGCCAGCAGCTTAGTGGAGGGACCTAATGAAAAACTGTTTTTT.

This clonotype was found many times. V usage is TRBV3-1 and J usage is TRBJ2-7; 7 bases match TRBD1. The V and J ends lost 5 bases and 3 bases, in that order; junction bases with no gene match: 10. CDR3 length: 15 residues. Germline loops: CDR1 LGHDT, CDR2 YNNKEL (reference sequence). The CDR3 DNA is TGTGCCAGCAGCACACTAGGGGACAGAGGCTACGAGCAGTACTTC. Translated: CASSTLGDRGYEQYF.

This clonotype was detected only a few times. One junction end disagrees with the germline gene, perhaps due to a read error. This rearrangement joins TRBV27 to TRBJ2-3; TRBD2 aligns across 8 bases. Germline-derived CDR1 and CDR2 are MNHEY and SMNVEV (reference sequence). This CDR3 is built from 16 residues. The CDR3, as DNA: TGTGCCAGCAGTTTCCTAACTAGCGGCCGCACAGATACCCAGTATTTT. It specifies CASSFLTSGRTDTQYF.

This chain connects TRBV7-8 to TRBJ2-7; no definite D call. The V gene lost 2 bases and the J gene lost 2 bases, with 16 bases spanning the gap. From germline, CDR1 is SGHVS and CDR2 FQNEAQ. CDR3 length: 16 residues. The CDR3 nucleotides read TGTGCCAGCAGCTTAAGTGAACAACGGCAAACCTACGAGCAGTACTTC. Translation gives CASSLSEQRQTYEQYF. Using reference TRBV7-8 and TRBJ2-7 for the parts outside the CDR3, the full variable domain is GAGVSQSPRYKVAKRGQDVALRCDPISGHVSLFWYQQALGQGPEFLTYFQNEAQLDKSGLPSDRFFAERPEGSVSTLKIQRTQQEDSAVYLCASSLSEQRQTYEQYFGPGTRLTVT.

The chain uses TRBV10-2 and TRBJ1-5; D gene uncertain. CDR1 is WSHSY, CDR2 SAAADI, per germline. Deletions cut 0 bases from V and 0 bases from J, with 9 bases between. The CDR3 runs 16 residues. The CDR3 nucleotides are TGCGCCAGCAGTGAGTCGTCGGTGCTTAGCAATCAGCCCCAGCATTTT. This translates into CASSESSVLSNQPQHF.

J is TRBJ2-3 and V is TRBV11-2; the match to TRBD2 covers 11 bases. This CDR3 spans 17 amino acids. The junction had 10 bases not matched to a gene; V was cut back by 5 bases and J by 3 bases. Germline assignment: CDR1 SGHAT and CDR2 FQNNGV. CDR3 DNA sequence: TGTGCCAGCAGCCCGTCGCGGGGACTAGCGGATACAGATACGCAGTATTTT. Translated: CASSPSRGLADTDTQYF. The complete variable domain, with remaining parts taken from reference TRBV11-2 and TRBJ2-3, reads EAGVAQSPRYKIIEKRQSVAFWCNPISGHATLYWYQQILGQGPKLLIQFQNNGVVDDSQLPKDRFSAERLKGVDSTLKIQPAKLEDSAVYLCASSPSRGLADTDTQYFGPGTRLTVL.

The rearrangement joins TRBV7-8 to TRBJ2-7, with 7 bases fitting TRBD1. The CDR3 covers 14 residues. J was trimmed by 3 bases and V by 5 bases; bases with no gene match: 7. CDR1 and CDR2 from the germline V gene are SGHVS and FQNEAQ. CDR3 bases: TGTGCCAGCAGCGCCCGACAGGGCGACTACGAGCAGTACTTC. Amino acid sequence: CASSARQGDYEQYF.